These 23 T cell receptor beta chains share one sample of origin, sequenced in a study of cytomegalovirus exposure and HLA in healthy donors. With 60 Vbeta and 13 Jbeta primers, the PCR was carried out. Sequencing used immunoSEQ multiplex PCR; TCRdb keeps in-frame clones, though not all of them. The sample carries approximately 170,000 clones, roughly 65% recorded once. The sample comprised PBMCs. Receptor source: a man aged 18 to 29 in good health and CMV-seropositive.

A single count supports this clone. The chain is built from TRBV5-1 and TRBJ2-2, with 10 bases lining up with TRBD2. CDR3 length: 17 amino acids. The trim removed 2 bases at V and 2 bases at J, leaving 6 bases unmatched. CDR1 is SGHRS and CDR2 is YFSETQ in the germline V gene. The chain's CDR3 is CASSFRTSGLNTGELFF. The CDR3, as DNA: TGCGCCAGCAGCTTTCGGACTAGCGGACTAAACACCGGGGAGCTGTTTTTT.

This clone appeared a few times. The chain is built from TRBV25-1 and TRBJ2-3; D call uncertain. Between the trimmed V and J ends, which lost 6 bases and 0 bases, there was a span of 4 bases. The germline V gene encodes CDR1 MGHDK and CDR2 SYGVNS. The CDR3 has 12 amino acids. The CDR3 nucleotides are TGTGCCAGCAGCTTTAGCACAGATACGCAGTATTTT. Translating gives CASSFSTDTQYF.

In regard to this clone: At one end the junction does not follow the germline gene, possibly because of a read error. This sequence joins TRBV30 and TRBJ1-2, with D possibly TRBD1 on 5 matching bases. This CDR3 has 12 amino acids. Germline V gene data show CDR1 as GTSNPN and CDR2 as SVGIG (reference sequence). CDR3 sequence: CARSPGTPLYTF. For the CDR3, the DNA is TGTGCCCGGAGTCCCGGGACTCCTCTCTACACCTTC.

V is TRBV19 and J is TRBJ1-1; D is undetermined. CDR1 and CDR2 from the germline V gene are LNHDA and SQIVND (reference sequence). The CDR3 consists of 13 residues. V lost 3 bases and J lost 4, with 9 bases in between. CDR3 DNA: TGTGCCAGTAGTATGCGGGGTAGCACTGAAGCTTTCTTT. Translating gives CASSMRGSTEAFF.

V is TRBV11-3 and J is TRBJ1-1; tentatively, D is TRBD1 (5 bases). The germline V and J ends were trimmed by 1 base and 5 bases, with 11 bases remaining between them. CDR3 size: 14 residues. Germline V gene lookup returns CDR1 SGHNT and CDR2 YENEEA. CDR3 DNA: TGTGCCAGCAGCTTAGCTGACAGAACTACTGAAGCTTTCTTT. Translation gives CASSLADRTTEAFF.

This clone showed up just once. Written as DNA, the CDR3 is TGCGCCAGCAGCCAAGATCGGACTAGCGCTGGCACAGATACGCAGTATTTT. Encoded protein: CASSQDRTSAGTDTQYF. The chain employs TRBV4-1 and TRBJ2-3; TRBD2 aligns across 9 bases. Losses at the gene ends were 0 bases for V and 1 base for J; bases not matched to a gene: 5. Germline V lookup: CDR1 MGHRA, CDR2 YSYEKL. The CDR3 covers 17 residues.

J is TRBJ1-1 and V is TRBV7-2; D unresolved. Deletions cut 4 bases from V and 1 base from J, with 10 bases between. The CDR3 sequence is 14 residues long. Germline CDR1 is SGHTA and CDR2 is FQGNSA. CDR3 region: CASSSGGKNTEAFF. The CDR3 nucleotides are TGTGCCAGCAGCTCCGGAGGGAAGAACACTGAAGCTTTCTTT.

Concerning this clone: This same CDR3 is encoded by further DNA sequences in the sample. This chain links TRBV11-2 with TRBJ2-7; 11 bases agree with TRBD1. This CDR3 contains 14 residues. V shed 3 bases and J 3 bases; nucleotides not matched to a gene: 1. Germline values: CDR1 SGHAT, CDR2 FQNNGV. The CDR3 loop reads CASSLGTGGYEQYV. CDR3 nucleotides: TGTGCCAGCAGCTTGGGGACAGGGGGCTACGAGCAGTACGTC.

The V call is TRBV5-6, the J call TRBJ1-6; 9 nucleotides agree with TRBD1. Germline loops: CDR1 SGHDT, CDR2 YYEEEE. The junction had 11 bases not matched to a gene; V was cut back by 3 bases and J by 7 bases. The length of the CDR3 is 17 residues. The CDR3 loop is CASSSAGQGLHNSPLHF. As DNA, the CDR3 is TGTGCCAGCAGCTCTGCGGGACAGGGATTACACAATTCACCCCTCCACTTT.

This sequence joins TRBV28 and TRBJ1-3, with TRBD1 matching 8 bases. Germline assignment: CDR1 MDHEN and CDR2 SYDVKM. Trimming at V came to 5 bases and at J to 0 bases, leaving 6 bases not matched to a gene. CDR3 length equals 16 residues. CDR3 sequence reads: CASSAPGGNSGNTIYF. CDR3 DNA sequence: TGTGCCAGCAGTGCTCCAGGGGGCAACTCTGGAAACACCATATATTTT.

The rearrangement joins TRBV6-1 to TRBJ1-3; D remains ambiguous. Trimming left V 2 bases short and J 0 bases short, with 11 bases between. Germline V gene lookup returns CDR1 MNHNS and CDR2 SASEGT. The CDR3 is made up of 16 amino acids. CDR3 in amino acids: CASSEISTASGNTIYF. The CDR3 region has the DNA TGTGCCAGCAGTGAAATAAGTACAGCCTCTGGAAACACCATATATTTT.

The rearrangement joins TRBV6-1 to TRBJ2-7; D gene unclear. CDR1 is MNHNS, CDR2 SASEGT, per germline. Trimming cost V 1 base and J 0 bases, with 7 bases left between them. The CDR3 covers 14 residues. CDR3 sequence (DNA): TGTGCCAGCAGTGAAGAACACAGCTCCTACGAGCAGTACGTC. This codes for CASSEEHSSYEQYV.

The chain joins TRBV5-1 to TRBJ2-3; 9 bases map to TRBD2. Germline CDR1 reads SGHRS; CDR2 reads YFSETQ. The J segment lost 6 bases and the V segment lost 2 bases, leaving 10 bases of the junction unmatched. CDR3 length equals 16 residues. The CDR3 region has the DNA TGCGCCAGCAGCTTAAACCCTAGCGGGGATCTGGATACGCAGTATTTT. It codes for CASSLNPSGDLDTQYF.

V and J are TRBV6-5 and TRBJ2-5; D is perhaps TRBD1 (6 bases). The germline V and J ends were trimmed by 4 bases and 5 bases, with 11 bases remaining between them. This CDR3 comprises 13 residues. CDR1 is MNHEY and CDR2 is SVGAGI in the germline V gene. This CDR3 is CASSWGRRETQYF. In nucleotides, the CDR3 is TGTGCCAGCAGTTGGGGGCGAAGGGAGACCCAGTACTTC.

The chain combines TRBV9 with TRBJ1-3, with D hard to call. Trimming removed 4 bases from V and 0 bases from J, with 14 bases in between. The CDR3 spans 16 residues. Germline V gene sequence: CDR1 SGDLS, CDR2 YYNGEE. The CDR3 reads CASSLMTPDSGNTIYF. Written as DNA, the CDR3 is TGTGCCAGCAGCCTGATGACACCCGACTCTGGAAACACCATATATTTT. The variable domain in full, with the rest retrieved from reference TRBV9 and TRBJ1-3, is DSGVTQTPKHLITATGQRVTLRCSPRSGDLSVYWYQQSLDQGLQFLIQYYNGEERAKGNILERFSAQQFPDLHSELNLSSLELGDSALYFCASSLMTPDSGNTIYFGEGSWLTVV.

The CDR3 spells CASSWGLAGIEFF. The DNA for the CDR3 is TGTGCCAGCAGTTGGGGACTAGCGGGGATAGAGTTCTTC. The chain couples TRBV6-5 to TRBJ2-1, with 13 bases that match TRBD2. Trimming at V came to 4 bases and at J to 14 bases, leaving 5 bases not matched to a gene. The CDR3 is 13 amino acids. CDR1 is MNHEY and CDR2 is SVGAGI in the germline V gene.

The gene calls are TRBV20-1 and TRBJ1-2; no definite D call. Trimming cost V 6 bases and J 4 bases, with 9 bases left between them. Germline CDR1 DFQATT, CDR2 SNEGSKA (reference sequence). This CDR3 has 11 residues. The CDR3 nucleotides are TGCAGTGCCAGGAGGGCCTATGGCTACACCTTC. Protein: CSARRAYGYTF.

The V gene is TRBV4-1, the J gene TRBJ1-5; no clear D gene. CDR3 length equals 14 residues. The V gene lost 0 bases and the J gene lost 7 bases, with 10 bases spanning the gap. Germline V gene sequence: CDR1 MGHRA, CDR2 YSYEKL. The CDR3 sequence is CASSQDGLAQPQHF. In DNA form, the CDR3 reads TGCGCCAGCAGCCAAGATGGTCTAGCACAGCCCCAGCATTTT.

V and J are TRBV6-5 and TRBJ1-3; D might be TRBD1 (6 bases). The V end was cut by 6 bases, the J end by 9 bases, with 12 bases between. The V gene's germline CDR1 is MNHEY and CDR2 SVGAGI. The CDR3 spans 12 residues. CDR3 protein: CASSPDRSTIYF. The CDR3 bases are TGTGCCAGCAGCCCCGACAGGAGCACCATATATTTT.

The rearrangement joins TRBV6-6 to TRBJ2-5; possibly TRBD2 for D (6 bases). Per germline, CDR1 MNHNY and CDR2 SVGAGI (reference sequence). The V end lost 2 bases, the J end lost 5 bases, and 12 bases lay between the germline ends. The CDR3 loop spans 14 amino acids. DNA for the CDR3: TGTGCCAGCAGTTACCAGCGGCTAGCGGAGACCCAGTACTTC. It specifies CASSYQRLAETQYF.

This sequence joins TRBV4-1 and TRBJ2-4; D not resolved. From germline, CDR1 is MGHRA and CDR2 YSYEKL. Deletions cut 5 bases from V and 0 bases from J, with 11 bases between. The CDR3 is 15 residues long. CDR3 sequence reads: CASSALGLAKNIQYF. The CDR3 DNA reads TGCGCCAGCAGCGCCCTCGGTTTAGCCAAAAACATTCAGTACTTC.

The V gene is TRBV28, the J gene TRBJ2-1; 11 bases fit TRBD1. This CDR3 contains 17 residues. With V trimmed by 1 base and J by 4 bases, 6 bases remained unmatched. Germline V gives CDR1 MDHEN, CDR2 SYDVKM. For the CDR3, the DNA is TGTGCCAGCAGTTTATTCTCCGGGACAGGGGGTTACAATGAGCAGTTCTTC. Residues: CASSLFSGTGGYNEQFF.

The chain couples TRBV11-2 to TRBJ2-3; the D gene is possibly TRBD2 (7 bases). The CDR3 runs to 15 residues. V lost 4 bases, J lost 6 bases, and 17 bases lay in between. Germline V CDR1 and CDR2: SGHAT, FQNNGV. CDR3 coding DNA: TGTGCCAGCAGCTCCTTGGGGGGGGCCGGGGATACGCAGTATTTT. It encodes CASSSLGGAGDTQYF.